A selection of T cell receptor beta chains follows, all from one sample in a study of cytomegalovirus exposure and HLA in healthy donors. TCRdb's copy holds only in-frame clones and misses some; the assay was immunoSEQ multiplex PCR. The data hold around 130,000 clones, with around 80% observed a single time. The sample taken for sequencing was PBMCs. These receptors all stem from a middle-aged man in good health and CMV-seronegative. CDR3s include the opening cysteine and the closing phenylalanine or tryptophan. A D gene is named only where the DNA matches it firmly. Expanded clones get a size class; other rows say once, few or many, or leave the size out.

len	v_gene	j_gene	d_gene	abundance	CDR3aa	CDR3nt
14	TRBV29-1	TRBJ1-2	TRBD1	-	CSVDVTGVNYGYTF	TGCAGCGTTGATGTAACAGGGGTTAACTATGGCTACACCTTC
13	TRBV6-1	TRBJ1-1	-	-	CASRTSMNTEAFF	TGTGCCAGCAGGACAAGCATGAACACTGAAGCTTTCTTT
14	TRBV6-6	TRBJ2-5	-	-	CASSPLVAAETQYF	TGTGCCAGCAGTCCGCTGGTGGCTGCAGAGACCCAGTACTTC
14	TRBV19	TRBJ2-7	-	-	CASSQGAMTGEQYF	TGTGCCAGTAGTCAAGGTGCAATGACGGGCGAGCAGTACTTC
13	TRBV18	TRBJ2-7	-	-	CASSQGLSYEQYF	TGTGCCAGCTCACAGGGGCTCTCCTACGAGCAGTACTTC
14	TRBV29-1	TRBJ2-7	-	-	CSVEGHQGKYEQYF	TGCAGCGTTGAAGGACACCAGGGGAAGTACGAGCAGTACTTC
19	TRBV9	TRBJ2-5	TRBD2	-	CASSGTGTSGGFHQETQYF	TGTGCCAGCAGCGGTACCGGGACTAGCGGGGGATTTCACCAAGAGACCCAGTACTTC
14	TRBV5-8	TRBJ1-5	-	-	CASSLGGGNQPQHF	TGTGCCAGCAGCTTGGGCGGGGGAAATCAGCCCCAGCATTTT
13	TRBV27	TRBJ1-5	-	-	CASSLMGSQPQHF	TGTGCCAGCAGTTTGATGGGCAGCCAGCCCCAGCATTTT
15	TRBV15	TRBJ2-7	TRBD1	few	CATSRAPRGRDEQYF	TGTGCCACCAGCAGAGCACCCAGGGGGCGTGACGAGCAGTACTTC
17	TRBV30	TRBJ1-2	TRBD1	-	CAWDPDTDRDVVGGYTF	TGTGCCTGGGACCCAGATACGGACAGGGACGTCGTCGGTGGCTACACCTTC
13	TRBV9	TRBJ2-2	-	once	CASSRLEGGELFF	TGTGCCAGCAGCCGACTAGAGGGCGGGGAGCTGTTTTTT
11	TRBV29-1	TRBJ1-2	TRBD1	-	CSAGQGEGYTF	TGCAGCGCAGGACAGGGGGAAGGCTACACCTTC
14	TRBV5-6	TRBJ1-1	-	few	CASSLGQANTEAFF	TGTGCCAGCAGCTTGGGGCAGGCGAACACTGAAGCTTTCTTT
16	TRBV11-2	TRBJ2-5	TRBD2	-	CASSFLLAGEQETQYF	TGTGCCAGCAGCTTTCTACTAGCGGGGGAGCAAGAGACCCAGTACTTC
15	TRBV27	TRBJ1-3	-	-	CASSLFAGSGNTIYF	TGTGCCAGCAGTTTATTTGCGGGGTCTGGAAACACCATATATTTT
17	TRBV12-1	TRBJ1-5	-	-	CASSFVIGRGESQPQHF	TGTGCCAGCAGCTTTGTGATTGGCAGGGGGGAGAGTCAGCCCCAGCATTTT
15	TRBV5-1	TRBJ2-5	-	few	CASSLQAGYQETQYF	TGCGCCAGCAGCTTGCAAGCCGGTTACCAAGAGACCCAGTACTTC
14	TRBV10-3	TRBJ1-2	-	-	CAISVGQGLYGYTF	TGTGCCATCAGTGTAGGGCAGGGATTATATGGCTACACCTTC
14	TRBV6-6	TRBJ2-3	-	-	CASSRQDKTDTQYF	TGTGCCAGCAGTCGACAGGATAAAACAGATACGCAGTATTTT
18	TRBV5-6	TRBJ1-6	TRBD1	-	CASSLWTGGFSYNSPLHF	TGTGCCAGCAGCTTATGGACAGGGGGATTCTCCTATAATTCACCCCTCCACTTT
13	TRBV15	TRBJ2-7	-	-	CATSKLGEYEQYF	TGTGCCACCAGCAAACTCGGGGAATACGAGCAGTACTTC
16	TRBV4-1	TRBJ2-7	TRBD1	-	CASSQVTGVLNYEQYF	TGCGCCAGCAGCCAGGTTACAGGGGTACTTAACTACGAGCAGTACTTC
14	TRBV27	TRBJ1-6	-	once	CASSWSRANSPLHF	TGTGCCAGCAGCTGGAGCAGGGCTAATTCACCCCTCCACTTT
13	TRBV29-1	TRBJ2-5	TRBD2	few	CSVDLAGKETQYF	TGCAGCGTCGACCTAGCGGGGAAAGAGACCCAGTACTTC
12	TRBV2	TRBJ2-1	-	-	CASSQDGVEQFF	TGTGCCAGCAGCCAAGACGGAGTAGAGCAGTTCTTC
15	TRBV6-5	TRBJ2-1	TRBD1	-	CASSYGTGPYNEQFF	TGTGCCAGCAGTTACGGGACAGGTCCCTACAATGAGCAGTTCTTC
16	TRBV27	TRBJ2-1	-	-	CASSSYRAGSNNEQFF	TGTGCCAGCAGTTCTTACCGGGCGGGGTCTAACAATGAGCAGTTCTTC
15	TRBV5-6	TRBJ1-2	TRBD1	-	CASSVGGTAYYGYTF	TGTGCCAGCAGCGTAGGAGGGACAGCGTACTATGGCTACACCTTC
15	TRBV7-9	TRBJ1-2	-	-	CASSPWGRVDYGYTF	TGTGCCAGCAGCCCGTGGGGGCGGGTGGACTATGGCTACACCTTC
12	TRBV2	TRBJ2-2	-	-	CATKLRSGELFF	TGTGCCACTAAGTTACGGAGCGGGGAGCTGTTTTTT
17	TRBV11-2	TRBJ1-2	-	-	CASSLDLVFAGSNGYTF	TGTGCCAGCAGCTTAGATCTAGTTTTCGCGGGGTCGAATGGCTACACCTTC
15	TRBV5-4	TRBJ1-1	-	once	CASSLERGENTEAFF	TGTGCCAGCAGCTTGGAGCGGGGGGAGAACACTGAAGCTTTCTTT
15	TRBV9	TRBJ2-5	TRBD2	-	CASSVSGGVQETQYF	TGTGCCAGCAGCGTTAGCGGGGGGGTACAAGAGACCCAGTACTTC
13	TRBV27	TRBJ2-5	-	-	CASSLDTGETQYF	TGTGCCAGCAGTTTAGATACGGGGGAGACCCAGTACTTC
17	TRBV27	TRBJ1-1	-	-	CASSQLSPGGADTEAFF	TGTGCCAGCTCCCAGCTCTCACCGGGGGGGGCGGACACTGAAGCTTTCTTT
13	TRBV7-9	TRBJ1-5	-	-	CASSLQGNQPQHF	TGTGCCAGCAGCTTACAGGGTAATCAGCCCCAGCATTTT
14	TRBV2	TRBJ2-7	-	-	CASSEGDSIYEQYF	TGTGCCAGCAGTGAGGGGGACTCCATCTACGAGCAGTACTTC
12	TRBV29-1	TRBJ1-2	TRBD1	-	CSAAQGAYGYTF	TGCAGCGCTGCACAGGGGGCGTATGGCTACACCTTC
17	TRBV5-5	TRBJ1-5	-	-	CASSPFGGRVSNQPQHF	TGTGCCAGCAGCCCCTTCGGTGGGAGGGTCAGCAATCAGCCCCAGCATTTT
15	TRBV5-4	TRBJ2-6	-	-	CASSLTGTGANVLTF	TGTGCCAGCAGCTTGACGGGAACTGGGGCCAACGTCCTGACTTTC
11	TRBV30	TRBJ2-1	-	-	CAVVGDNEQFF	TGTGCGGTGGTAGGGGACAATGAGCAGTTCTTC
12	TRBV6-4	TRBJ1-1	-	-	CASSDSRGPAFF	TGTGCCAGCAGTGACTCGAGAGGGCCGGCTTTCTTT
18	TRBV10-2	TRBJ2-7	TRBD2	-	CASSDGWTSGGRRDEQYF	TGCGCCAGCAGCGATGGTTGGACTAGCGGGGGAAGGAGGGACGAGCAGTACTTC
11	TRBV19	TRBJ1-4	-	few	CASSIGDRLFF	TGTGCCAGTAGTATCGGAGATAGACTGTTTTTT
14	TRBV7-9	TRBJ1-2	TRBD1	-	CASSGNRGKVGYTF	TGTGCCAGCAGCGGAAACAGGGGAAAGGTTGGCTACACCTTC
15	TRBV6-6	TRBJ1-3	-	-	CASSPPHDSGGTIYF	TGTGCCAGCAGTCCGCCTCACGACTCGGGGGGCACCATATATTTT
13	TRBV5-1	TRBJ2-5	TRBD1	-	CASSWGQGETQYF	TGCGCCAGCAGCTGGGGACAGGGGGAGACCCAGTACTTC
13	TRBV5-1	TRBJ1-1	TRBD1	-	CASSLQGSTEAFF	TGCGCCAGCAGTCTACAGGGGAGCACTGAAGCTTTCTTT
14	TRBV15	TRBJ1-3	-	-	CATSLGRRGNTIYF	TGTGCCACCAGCCTGGGGCGCAGGGGAAACACCATATATTTT
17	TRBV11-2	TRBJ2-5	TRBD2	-	CASRSLTSGGYQETQYF	TGTGCCAGCAGATCTCTGACTAGCGGGGGGTACCAAGAGACCCAGTACTTC
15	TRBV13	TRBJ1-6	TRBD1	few	CASSFTGTALSPLHF	TGTGCCAGCAGCTTCACCGGGACAGCTCTTTCACCCCTCCACTTT
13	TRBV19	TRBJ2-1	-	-	CASSATSYNEQFF	TGTGCCAGTAGTGCCACTTCCTACAATGAGCAGTTCTTC
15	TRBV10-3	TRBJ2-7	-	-	CAISEGAESSYEQYF	TGTGCCATCAGTGAAGGAGCGGAGAGCTCCTACGAGCAGTACTTC
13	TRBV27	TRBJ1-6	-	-	CASSLSRHSPLHF	TGTGCCAGCAGTTTATCCCGTCATTCACCCCTCCACTTT
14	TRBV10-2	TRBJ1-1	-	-	CASSGEESNTEAFF	TGCGCCAGCAGTGGGGAGGAATCGAACACTGAAGCTTTCTTT
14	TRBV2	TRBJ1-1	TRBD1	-	CAIRAGTANTEAFF	TGTGCCATACGGGCCGGGACAGCGAACACTGAAGCTTTCTTT
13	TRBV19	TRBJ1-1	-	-	CASSIDQDTEAFF	TGTGCCAGTAGTATCGATCAGGACACTGAAGCTTTCTTT
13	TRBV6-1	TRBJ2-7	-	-	CASSVGRTYEQYF	TGTGCCAGCAGTGTAGGGAGAACCTACGAGCAGTACTTC